This TCR beta chain emerged from a study of cytomegalovirus exposure and HLA in healthy donors. Study-level background: Out of 350 to 400 genotyped donors, roughly 83% belonged to the Caucasian-associated ancestry cluster. Overall study results and limits: Across HLA loci, a later analysis found differing TCR association rates, with DRB1 most and HLA-C fewest. In a later analysis, HLA-associated beta chains showed higher expansion and lower generation probabilities than comparable chains. Later on, a genetic analysis was performed. It linked a missense variant in DCLRE1C with V- and J-gene trimming of TCR beta.

There are a few counts of this clone. No antigen is known for it. Other DNA sequences of this sample code for an identical CDR3. Vbeta (60) and Jbeta (13) primers were used in the PCR. The method was immunoSEQ multiplex PCR; TCRdb's version includes in-frame clones alone and lacks a portion of them. The repertoire holds approximately 110,000 clones, with almost 75% as singletons. Germline trimming cut 0 bases from V and 3 bases from J; bases unmatched to any gene: 13. Germline V gene sequence: CDR1 LNHNV, CDR2 YYDKDF (reference sequence). This CDR3 is 18 amino acids long. The sequencing input was PBMCs. The origin of this receptor is a man aged 40-49 years in good health and CMV-seronegative. The chain uses TRBV15 and TRBJ1-2; 7 bases match TRBD1. The CDR3 nucleotides read TGTGCCACCAGCAGAGATCTGACAGGGATTGGCCGGGACTATGGCTACACCTTC. It encodes CATSRDLTGIGRDYGYTF.